The source of this T cell receptor (beta chain) is a study of T-cell reconstitution after alpha-beta-depleted transplantation in children. A TCRbeta library incorporating unique molecular identifiers was prepared. A single record per CDR3 protein comes from TCRdb applying MiXCR to the PCR reads. The sample shows around 680,000 distinct CDR3 sequences, around a sixth of them seen only once. Germline lookup yields CDR1 DFQATT and CDR2 SNEGSKA (reference sequence). Trimming removed 1 base from V and 5 bases from J; junction bases left unmatched: 5. The CDR3 loop spans 16 amino acids. Many counts were recorded for this clonotype.

The source material was PBMCs from the stem cell graft donor, sampled from the stem cell graft. The chain links TRBV20-1 to TRBJ2-1, with 13 nucleotides matching TRBD2. The receptor was isolated from a human donor who donated a stem cell graft to a child with acute myeloid leukemia. The CDR3 sequence: CSARGPGLAGDNEQFF. In DNA form, the CDR3 reads TGCAGTGCTAGAGGGCCTGGACTAGCGGGGGACAATGAGCAGTTCTTC.